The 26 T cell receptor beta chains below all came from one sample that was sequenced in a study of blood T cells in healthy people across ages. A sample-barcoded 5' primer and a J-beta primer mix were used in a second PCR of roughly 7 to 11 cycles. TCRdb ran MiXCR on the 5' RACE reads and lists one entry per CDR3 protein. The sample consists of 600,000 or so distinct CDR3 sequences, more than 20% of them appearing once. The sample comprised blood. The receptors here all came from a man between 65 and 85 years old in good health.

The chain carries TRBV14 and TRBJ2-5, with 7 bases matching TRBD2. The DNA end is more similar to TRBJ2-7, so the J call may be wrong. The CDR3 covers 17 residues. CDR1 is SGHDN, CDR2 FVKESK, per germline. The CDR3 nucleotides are TGTGCCAGCAGCCAAGAATTGGACGCGGGAGCGGGCGACGAGCAGTACTTC. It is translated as CASSQELDAGAGDEQYF.

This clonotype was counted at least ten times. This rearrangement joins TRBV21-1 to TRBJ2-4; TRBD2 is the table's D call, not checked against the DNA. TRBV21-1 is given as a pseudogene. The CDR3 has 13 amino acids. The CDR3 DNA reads TGTGCCAGCAGCAAAGTCAGGGAGGACATTCAGTACTTC. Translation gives CASSKVREDIQYF.

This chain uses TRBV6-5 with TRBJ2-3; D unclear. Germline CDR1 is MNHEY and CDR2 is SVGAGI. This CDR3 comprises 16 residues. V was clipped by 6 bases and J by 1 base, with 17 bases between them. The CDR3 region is CASRSRITGGTDTQYF. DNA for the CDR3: TGTGCCAGCAGGTCACGGATTACGGGCGGCACAGATACGCAGTATTTT.

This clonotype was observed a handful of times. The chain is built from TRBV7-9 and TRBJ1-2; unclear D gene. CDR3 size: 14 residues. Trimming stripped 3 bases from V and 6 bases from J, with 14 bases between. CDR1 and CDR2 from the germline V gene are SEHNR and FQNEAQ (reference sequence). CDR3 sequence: CASSFIRGPDGYTF. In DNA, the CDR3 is TGTGCCAGCAGCTTTATTCGCGGTCCTGATGGCTACACCTTC.

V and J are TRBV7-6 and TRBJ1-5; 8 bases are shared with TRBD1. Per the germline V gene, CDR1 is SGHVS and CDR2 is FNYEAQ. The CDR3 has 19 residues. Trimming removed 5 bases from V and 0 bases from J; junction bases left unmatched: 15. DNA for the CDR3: TGTGCCAGCAGCGCCAGGACAGGGCCGAAATCCTATAGCAATCAGCCCCAGCATTTT. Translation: CASSARTGPKSYSNQPQHF.

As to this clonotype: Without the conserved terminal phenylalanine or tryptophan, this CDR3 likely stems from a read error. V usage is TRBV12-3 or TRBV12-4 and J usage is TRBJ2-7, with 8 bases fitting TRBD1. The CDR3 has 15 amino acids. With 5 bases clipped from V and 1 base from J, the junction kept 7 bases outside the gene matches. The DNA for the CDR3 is TGTGCCAGCAGTCCCGGACAGGGAAGGTCCTACGAGCAGTACTCC. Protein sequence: CASSPGQGRSYEQYS.

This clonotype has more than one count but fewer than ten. DNA for the CDR3: TGTGCCAGCTCAATTGCGGGGACGGGACTAAAAGAGACCCAGTACTTC. This encodes CASSIAGTGLKETQYF. This chain uses TRBV18 with TRBJ2-5; 7 nucleotides line up with TRBD2. The CDR3 covers 16 residues. Germline V gives CDR1 KGHSH, CDR2 LQKENI. V lost 5 bases to trimming and J lost 3 bases; unmatched junction nucleotides: 12.

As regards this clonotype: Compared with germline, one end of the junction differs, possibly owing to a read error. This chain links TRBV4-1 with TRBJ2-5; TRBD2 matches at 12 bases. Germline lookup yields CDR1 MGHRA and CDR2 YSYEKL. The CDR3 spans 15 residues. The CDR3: CSSSQETSGRQTQYF. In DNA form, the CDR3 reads TGCTCCAGCAGCCAAGAGACTAGCGGGAGACAGACCCAGTACTTC.

CDR3 DNA: TGCGCCAGCAGCTCAGGCGGTGGGGGCTACACCGGGGAGCTGTTTTTT. Its protein is CASSSGGGGYTGELFF. This sequence joins TRBV5-1 and TRBJ2-2; possibly TRBD1 for D (6 bases). The V gene lost 3 bases and the J gene lost 3 bases, with 15 bases spanning the gap. Germline values: CDR1 SGHRS, CDR2 YFSETQ. CDR3 length equals 16 residues.

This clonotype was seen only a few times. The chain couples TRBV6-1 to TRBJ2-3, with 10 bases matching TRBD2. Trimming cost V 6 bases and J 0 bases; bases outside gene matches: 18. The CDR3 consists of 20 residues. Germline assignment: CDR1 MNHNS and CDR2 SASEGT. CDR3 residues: CASSEIPTAASGSSTDTQYF. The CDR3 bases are TGTGCCAGCAGCGAAATCCCCACAGCGGCTAGCGGGAGTAGCACAGATACGCAGTATTTT.

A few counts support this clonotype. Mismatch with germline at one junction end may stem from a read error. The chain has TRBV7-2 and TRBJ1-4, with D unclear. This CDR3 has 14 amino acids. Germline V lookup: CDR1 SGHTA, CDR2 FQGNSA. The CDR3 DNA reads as TGTGCCAGCGGCTTACGGGGTTTCGGTGAAAAACTGTTTTTT. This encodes CASGLRGFGEKLFF.

The CDR3 region has the DNA TGTGCCACCGAGGACAGAGGCACAGATACGCAGTATTTT. As protein: CATEDRGTDTQYF. This chain joins TRBV24-1 and TRBJ2-3; weak D call: TRBD1 (6 bases). This CDR3 region has 13 residues. Germline-derived CDR1 and CDR2 are KGHDR and SFDVKD. V gave up 9 bases and J gave up 1 base, with 10 bases separating them.

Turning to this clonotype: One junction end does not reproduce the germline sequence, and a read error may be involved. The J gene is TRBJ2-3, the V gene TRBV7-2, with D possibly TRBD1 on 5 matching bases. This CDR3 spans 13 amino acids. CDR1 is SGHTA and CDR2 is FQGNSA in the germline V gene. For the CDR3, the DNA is TGTGCCGGCAGCTTAAGGGGCGCAGATACGCAGTATTTT. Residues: CAGSLRGADTQYF.

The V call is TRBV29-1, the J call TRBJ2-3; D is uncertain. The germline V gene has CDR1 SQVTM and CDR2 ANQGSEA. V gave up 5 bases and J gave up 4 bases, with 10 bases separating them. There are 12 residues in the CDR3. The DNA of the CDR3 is TGCAGCGTTCAGTATGGTCCAGATACGCAGTATTTT. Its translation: CSVQYGPDTQYF.

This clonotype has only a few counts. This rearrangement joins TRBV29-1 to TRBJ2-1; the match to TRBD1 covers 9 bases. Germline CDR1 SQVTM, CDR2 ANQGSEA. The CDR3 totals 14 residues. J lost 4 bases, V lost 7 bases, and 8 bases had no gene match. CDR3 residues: CSGGDRASYNEQFF. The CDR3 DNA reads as TGCAGCGGAGGGGACAGGGCATCATACAATGAGCAGTTCTTC.

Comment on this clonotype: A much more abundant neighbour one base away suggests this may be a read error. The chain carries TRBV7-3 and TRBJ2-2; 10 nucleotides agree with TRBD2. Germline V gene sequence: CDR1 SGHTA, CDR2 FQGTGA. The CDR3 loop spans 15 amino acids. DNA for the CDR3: TGTGCCAGCAGCCCACTAGCGGGAAACACCGGGGAGCTGCTTTTT. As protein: CASSPLAGNTGELLF.

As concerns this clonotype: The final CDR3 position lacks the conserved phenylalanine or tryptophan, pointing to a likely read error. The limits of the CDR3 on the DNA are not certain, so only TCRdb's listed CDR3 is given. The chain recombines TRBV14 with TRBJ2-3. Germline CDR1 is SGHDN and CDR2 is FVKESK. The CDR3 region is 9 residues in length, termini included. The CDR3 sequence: CASSPTRLY.

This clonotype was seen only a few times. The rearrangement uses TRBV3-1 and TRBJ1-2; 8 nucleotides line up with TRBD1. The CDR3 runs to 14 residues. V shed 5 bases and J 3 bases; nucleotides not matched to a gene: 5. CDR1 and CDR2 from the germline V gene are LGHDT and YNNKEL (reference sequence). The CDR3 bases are TGTGCCAGCAGCTACAGGGGGGGAGACTATGGCTACACCTTC. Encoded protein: CASSYRGGDYGYTF.

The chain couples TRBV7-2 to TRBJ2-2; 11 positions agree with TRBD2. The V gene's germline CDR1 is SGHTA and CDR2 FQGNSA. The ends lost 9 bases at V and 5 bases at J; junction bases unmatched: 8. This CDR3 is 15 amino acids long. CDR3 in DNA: TGTGCCAGTCGACTAGCGGGACTTAATACCGGGGAGCTGTTTTTT. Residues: CASRLAGLNTGELFF. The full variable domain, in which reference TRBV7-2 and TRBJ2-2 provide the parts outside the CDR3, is GAGVSQSPSNKVTEKGKDVELRCDPISGHTALYWYRQSLGQGLEFLIYFQGNSAPDKSGLPSDRFSAERTGGSVSTLTIQRTQQEDSAVYLCASRLAGLNTGELFFGEGSRLTVL.

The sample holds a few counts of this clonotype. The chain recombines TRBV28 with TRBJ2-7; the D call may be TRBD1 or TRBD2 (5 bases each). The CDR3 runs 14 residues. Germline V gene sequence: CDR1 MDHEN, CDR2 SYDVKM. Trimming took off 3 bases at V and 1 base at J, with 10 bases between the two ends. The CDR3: CASSFGDHSYEQYF. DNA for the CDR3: TGTGCCAGCAGTTTTGGGGACCATTCCTACGAGCAGTACTTC.

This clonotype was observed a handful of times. This CDR3 reads CASTSGSKSTDTQYF. CDR3 coding DNA: TGCGCCAGTACTAGCGGGAGTAAAAGCACAGATACGCAGTATTTT. The chain uses TRBV5-1 and TRBJ2-3, with TRBD2 identical over 11 bases. The CDR3 has 15 amino acids. Germline-derived CDR1 and CDR2 are SGHRS and YFSETQ. The ends lost 8 bases at V and 0 bases at J; junction bases unmatched: 5.

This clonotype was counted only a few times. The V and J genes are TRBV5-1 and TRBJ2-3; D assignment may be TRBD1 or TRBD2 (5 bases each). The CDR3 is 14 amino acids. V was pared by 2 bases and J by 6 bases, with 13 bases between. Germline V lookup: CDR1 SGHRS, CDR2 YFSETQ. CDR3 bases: TGCGCCAGCAGCTTTGAGTGGGACGGGGATACGCAGTATTTT. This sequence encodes CASSFEWDGDTQYF.

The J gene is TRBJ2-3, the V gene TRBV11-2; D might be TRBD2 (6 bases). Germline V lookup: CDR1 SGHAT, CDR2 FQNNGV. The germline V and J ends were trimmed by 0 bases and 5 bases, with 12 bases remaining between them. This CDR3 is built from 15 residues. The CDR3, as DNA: TGTGCCAGCAGCTTAGACGGGAGCCCCGGAGATACGCAGTATTTT. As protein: CASSLDGSPGDTQYF. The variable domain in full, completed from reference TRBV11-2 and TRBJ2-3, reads EAGVAQSPRYKIIEKRQSVAFWCNPISGHATLYWYQQILGQGPKLLIQFQNNGVVDDSQLPKDRFSAERLKGVDSTLKIQPAKLEDSAVYLCASSLDGSPGDTQYFGPGTRLTVL.

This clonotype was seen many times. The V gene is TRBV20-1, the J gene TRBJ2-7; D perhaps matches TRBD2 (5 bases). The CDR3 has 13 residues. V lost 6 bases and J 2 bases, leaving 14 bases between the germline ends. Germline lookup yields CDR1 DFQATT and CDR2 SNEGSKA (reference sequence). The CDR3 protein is CSAPLRGTYEQYF. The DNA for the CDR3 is TGCAGTGCCCCTCTTCGGGGAACCTACGAGCAGTACTTC.

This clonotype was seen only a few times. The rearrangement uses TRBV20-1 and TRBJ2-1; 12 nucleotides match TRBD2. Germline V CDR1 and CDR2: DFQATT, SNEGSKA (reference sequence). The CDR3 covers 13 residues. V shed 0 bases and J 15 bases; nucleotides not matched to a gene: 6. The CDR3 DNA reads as TGCAGTGCTAGAGACGAGACTAGCGGGAGCGTGTTCTTC. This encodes CSARDETSGSVFF.

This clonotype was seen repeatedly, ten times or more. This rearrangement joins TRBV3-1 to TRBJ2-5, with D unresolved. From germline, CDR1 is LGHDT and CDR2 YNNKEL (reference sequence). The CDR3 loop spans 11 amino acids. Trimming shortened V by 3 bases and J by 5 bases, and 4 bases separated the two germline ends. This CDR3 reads CASSHTETQYF. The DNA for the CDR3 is TGTGCCAGCAGCCACACTGAGACCCAGTACTTC.